The 5 T cell receptor beta chains in this list originate from one sample, sequenced in a study of neurological immune-mediated disorders. TCRdb redid the calling of the 5' RACE reads with MiXCR, one entry per CDR3 protein. The profile covers about 59,000 distinct CDR3 sequences, with around 3.5% appearing a single time and around 3.1% taken by the ten largest. The sequencing sample was made of PBMCs. The receptors here all came from a woman in her thirties with multiple sclerosis.

This clonotype was seen ten or more times. This rearrangement joins TRBV20-1 to TRBJ2-2; 10 positions agree with TRBD2. In germline, CDR1 is DFQATT, CDR2 SNEGSKA (reference sequence). The CDR3 sequence is 17 residues long. Written as DNA, the CDR3 is TGCAGCGCCTTCTTTTCGGGTAGCGGGAGGAAGAACGGGGAGCTGTTTTTT. Its translation: CSAFFSGSGRKNGELFF.

This clonotype has a count of ten or more. The chain uses TRBV5-1 and TRBJ2-3; the match to TRBD2 covers 10 bases. The CDR3 sequence is 15 residues long. Looked up from germline, CDR1 is SGHRS and CDR2 is YFSETQ. J gave up 3 bases and V 4 bases, and 5 bases lay outside the gene matches. The CDR3 DNA is TGCGCCAGCAGCAGGGCTAGCGGGAGTACAGATACGCAGTATTTT. Translation gives CASSRASGSTDTQYF.

This clonotype appeared many times. The rearrangement links TRBV5-5 to TRBJ1-2, with D hard to call. Germline CDR1 SGHKS, CDR2 YYEKEE (reference sequence). The CDR3 is made up of 16 amino acids. Trimming took off 1 base at V and 2 bases at J, with 15 bases between the two ends. CDR3 region: CASSLSYSAANYGYTF. The CDR3 coding sequence is TGTGCCAGCAGCTTGAGCTATTCAGCCGCGAACTATGGCTACACCTTC.

This clonotype was counted many times. This chain uses TRBV4-1 with TRBJ2-4; no definite D call. Trimming pared 3 bases from V and 8 bases from J, leaving 5 bases between. In germline, CDR1 is MGHRA, CDR2 YSYEKL. The CDR3 runs to 11 residues. The chain's CDR3 is CASSQGDIQYF. The CDR3 DNA sequence: TGCGCCAGCAGCCAGGGCGACATTCAGTACTTC.

This clonotype was counted at least ten times. The chain is built from TRBV5-1 and TRBJ1-2; D might be TRBD1 (5 bases). This CDR3 spans 13 amino acids. Per the germline V gene, CDR1 is SGHRS and CDR2 is YFSETQ. Trimming left V 4 bases short and J 7 bases short, with 14 bases between. In nucleotides, the CDR3 is TGCGCCAGCAGCGATCAGGGTTACGGTGGCTACACCTTC. Residues: CASSDQGYGGYTF.